This entry lists 8 T cell receptor beta chains sequenced from one sample in a study of OX40 agonist ivuxolimab in advanced cancers. Measured with immunoSEQ multiplex PCR; TCRdb has only the in-frame clones, and not every one. The table shows some 70,000 clones, with about 91% occurring only once. The sequencing used CD4+ or CD8+ T cells sorted from blood, collected in a trial of the OX40 agonist ivuxolimab. Every receptor here comes from an adult with an advanced solid tumor such as melanoma, head and neck, liver or kidney cancer.

The rearrangement joins TRBV5-1 to TRBJ2-5; 7 bases fit TRBD1. Germline V gives CDR1 SGHRS, CDR2 YFSETQ. The length of the CDR3 is 15 residues. Trimming removed 4 bases from V and 5 bases from J; junction bases left unmatched: 11. The chain's CDR3 is CASSPGTVKGETQYF. CDR3 in DNA: TGCGCCAGCAGCCCCGGGACAGTTAAGGGGGAGACCCAGTACTTC.

The chain links TRBV10-2 to TRBJ1-5; unclear D gene. CDR3 length: 12 residues. The V end lost 8 bases, the J end lost 11 bases, and 16 bases lay between the germline ends. Germline CDR1 is WSHSY and CDR2 is SAAADI. CDR3 protein: CASGTSGAAQHF. The CDR3 region has the DNA TGCGCCAGCGGTACTTCAGGAGCAGCCCAGCATTTT.

J is TRBJ1-2 and V is TRBV6-5; D call uncertain. This CDR3 spans 15 amino acids. Germline CDR1 and CDR2: MNHEY and SVGAGI. Trimming removed 0 bases at V and 4 bases at J, with 12 bases between. As DNA, the CDR3 is TGTGCCAGCAGTTACTCGTCGGCAGGAAGCTATGGCTACACCTTC. Its translation is CASSYSSAGSYGYTF.

This chain links TRBV2 with TRBJ1-1; unclear D gene. CDR1 is SNHLY, CDR2 FYNNEI, per germline. Deletions cut 6 bases from V and 0 bases from J, with 11 bases between. The CDR3 runs 14 residues. The DNA for the CDR3 is TGTGCCAGCAGGTCTGATAGGTTGAACACTGAAGCTTTCTTT. Translating gives CASRSDRLNTEAFF.

The rearrangement joins TRBV11-2 to TRBJ1-2, with D possibly matching TRBD1 (6 bases). Trimming pared 1 base from V and 7 bases from J, leaving 16 bases between. The CDR3 consists of 15 residues. The V gene's germline CDR1 is SGHAT and CDR2 FQNNGV. The CDR3 nucleotides read TGTGCCAGCAGCTTAGCCACCGCAGGGGAAGGTGGCTACACCTTC. This codes for CASSLATAGEGGYTF.

This chain joins TRBV13 and TRBJ2-2, with D perhaps TRBD1 (6 bases). Germline V CDR1 and CDR2: PRHDT, FYEKMQ (reference sequence). The germline V and J ends were trimmed by 6 bases and 2 bases, with 19 bases remaining between them. The CDR3 is 17 residues long. The CDR3 DNA reads TGTGCCAGCAGAACGACAGGAGGAGTTTCAAACACCGGGGAGCTGTTTTTT. It specifies CASRTTGGVSNTGELFF.

The chain uses TRBV5-8 and TRBJ1-6; no firm D call. Trimming pared 2 bases from V and 3 bases from J, leaving 9 bases between. The CDR3 runs to 15 residues. CDR1 SGHTS and CDR2 YDEGEE come from the germline V gene. The CDR3, as DNA: TGTGCCAGCAGCTTTTTTGGGAACTATAATTCACCCCTCCACTTT. Its protein is CASSFFGNYNSPLHF.

The rearrangement links TRBV7-9 to TRBJ1-5, with a tentative D call TRBD1 (6 bases). V lost 5 bases and J lost 2, with 19 bases in between. The germline CDR1 and CDR2 sequences are SEHNR and FQNEAQ (reference sequence). The CDR3 loop spans 17 amino acids. The CDR3 here is CASSRGTGSGGNQPQHF. As DNA, the CDR3 is TGTGCCAGCAGCCGTGGTACAGGGTCGGGCGGCAATCAGCCCCAGCATTTT.